This T cell receptor beta chain was found in a study of T cell responses to AZD1222 COVID-19 vaccine. Study-wide background: It was second doses at about 4 or about 12 weeks that were pooled.

The CDR3 has 17 residues. Germline V gene sequence: CDR1 KGHDR, CDR2 SFDVKD. The V and J ends lost 3 bases and 8 bases, in that order; junction bases with no gene match: 9. Overall study results and limits: Samples come after the peak T cell response, not at day 14.

Profiled with immunoSEQ multiplex PCR; TCRdb holds only in-frame clones, not every one. The sample lists 120,000 to 150,000 clones; around 89% were seen once. Regarding this clone: Its antigen is currently unknown.

Specimen: peripheral blood, collected on day 0 of AZD1222 vaccination. The TCR originated in an adult in good health. The chain employs TRBV24-1 and TRBJ2-1; the match to TRBD2 covers 13 bases. The CDR3: CATSDEGLAGRNDEQFF. For the CDR3, the DNA is TGTGCCACCAGTGATGAGGGACTAGCGGGAAGAAACGATGAGCAGTTCTTC.